What follows describes a single T cell receptor (beta chain). This entry is derived from a study of blood T cell repertoires in COVID-19. The repertoire was sequenced with immunoSEQ multiplex PCR; TCRdb's copy has only in-frame clones and lacks some. Of some 310,000 clones in the sample, almost 90% were seen once. CDR1 and CDR2 from the germline V gene are LNHNV and YYDKDF (reference sequence). The ends lost 3 bases at V and 8 bases at J; junction bases unmatched: 6. The CDR3 is 15 amino acids. This TCR came from a woman aged 40 to 55 with COVID-19, enrolled during active disease. The J gene is TRBJ2-1, the V gene TRBV15; 11 nucleotides align to TRBD2. The sequencing input was peripheral blood. The CDR3 DNA reads TGTGCCACCAGCAGCTTGGGACTAGCGGCGGATGAGCAGTTCTTC. Its translation is CATSSLGLAADEQFF.